These 14 T cell receptor beta chains were sequenced from one sample in a study of beta chain features in type 1 diabetes. Sequencing targeted expressed TCRB transcripts, as all isolated RNA had been reverse transcribed. Method: immunoSEQ multiplex PCR; TCRdb's copy keeps in-frame clones and lacks some. Seen here are 200,000 to 250,000 clones, 11% observed once, and the top ten hold 1% to 1.5%. The specimen sequenced was central memory CD4+ T cells from blood. These receptors all stem from a man younger than 35 in good health.

V gene TRBV19 combines with J gene TRBJ2-1; TRBD2 agrees at 9 bases. The germline CDR1 and CDR2 sequences are LNHDA and SQIVND (reference sequence). Trimming cost V 3 bases and J 3 bases; bases outside gene matches: 6. This CDR3 spans 16 amino acids. CDR3 coding DNA: TGTGCCAGTAGTATGGGGCGGGAGGGCCGCTACAATGAGCAGTTCTTC. Its translation: CASSMGREGRYNEQFF.

The rearrangement links TRBV2 to TRBJ2-5, with a possible D match to TRBD2 (6 bases). Germline CDR1 and CDR2: SNHLY and FYNNEI. V lost 6 bases, J lost 7 bases, and 18 bases lay in between. This CDR3 region has 14 residues. The CDR3 DNA follows: TGTGCCAGCAGGGCGGGACTCCGGGATTGGACCCAGTACTTC. Its translation: CASRAGLRDWTQYF.

The rearrangement uses TRBV10-2 and TRBJ2-7; TRBD1 matches 8 bases. CDR1 is WSHSY and CDR2 is SAAADI in the germline V gene. The CDR3 totals 14 residues. The V gene end was trimmed by 6 bases and the J gene end by 2 bases; junction bases not matched to a gene: 6. This CDR3 reads CASRPGQATYEQYF. CDR3 coding DNA: TGCGCCAGCAGGCCGGGACAGGCTACCTACGAGCAGTACTTC.

The V and J genes are TRBV29-1 and TRBJ2-3; the match to TRBD2 covers 10 bases. Trimming took 7 bases from V and 0 from J; bases not matched to a gene: 10. CDR3 length equals 16 residues. The germline V gene has CDR1 SQVTM and CDR2 ANQGSEA. The CDR3 protein is CSGVSGRGPSTDTQYF. CDR3 in DNA: TGCAGCGGTGTGAGCGGGAGGGGCCCTAGCACAGATACGCAGTATTTT.

The V and J genes are TRBV10-3 and TRBJ1-4; D unresolved. The CDR3 loop spans 13 amino acids. CDR1 is ENHRY, CDR2 SYGVKD, per germline. Trimming removed 8 bases at V and 0 bases at J, with 7 bases between. CDR3 in amino acids: CAIGRSTNEKLFF. CDR3 DNA sequence: TGTGCCATCGGCCGATCAACTAATGAAAAACTGTTTTTT.

The chain joins TRBV7-2 to TRBJ2-5; TRBD1 matches 10 bases. V shed 4 bases and J 4 bases; nucleotides not matched to a gene: 6. From germline, CDR1 is SGHTA and CDR2 FQGNSA. CDR3 length equals 15 residues. This chain's CDR3 is CASSSWTGGTETQYF. Written as DNA, the CDR3 is TGTGCCAGCAGCTCCTGGACAGGGGGAACAGAGACCCAGTACTTC.

The sample holds a few counts of this clone. This CDR3 reads CASRGDYPLREQYF. DNA for the CDR3: TGTGCCAGCAGGGGGGACTACCCTCTACGGGAGCAGTACTTC. This chain uses TRBV2 with TRBJ2-7; 7 nucleotides agree with TRBD2. The CDR3 covers 14 residues. Germline CDR1 reads SNHLY; CDR2 reads FYNNEI. The V segment lost 6 bases and the J segment 7 bases; nucleotides outside the gene matches: 12.

This clone was seen more than once but under ten times. The J gene is TRBJ2-6, the V gene TRBV7-2; no reliable D call. The CDR3 covers 15 residues. V was clipped by 3 bases and J by 3 bases, with 9 bases between them. CDR1 and CDR2 (germline): SGHTA, FQGNSA. The CDR3 region has the DNA TGTGCCAGCAGCTTTCGCTCAGGTGGGGCCAACGTCCTGACTTTC. This encodes CASSFRSGGANVLTF.

This clone has just a few counts. The rearrangement uses TRBV7-2 and TRBJ1-1; 7 positions agree with TRBD1. The CDR3 has 14 amino acids. CDR1 SGHTA and CDR2 FQGNSA come from the germline V gene. The junction had 10 bases not matched to a gene; V was cut back by 4 bases and J by 8 bases. The CDR3 nucleotides read TGTGCCAGCAGCTCTCCCTACAGGGGAGGCGAAGCTTTCTTT. This sequence encodes CASSSPYRGGEAFF.

This clone was recorded at least ten times. The genes are TRBV6-1 and TRBJ2-2, with D maybe TRBD1 (7 bases). The CDR3 runs 15 residues. Germline-derived CDR1 and CDR2 are MNHNS and SASEGT. The V gene lost 4 bases and the J gene lost 7 bases, with 16 bases spanning the gap. The CDR3 DNA is TGTGCCAGCAGTGGACAAACTCAGGGGGGCGGGGAGCTGTTTTTT. Protein product: CASSGQTQGGGELFF.

V usage is TRBV5-4 and J usage is TRBJ2-1; D uncertain. This CDR3 is 13 amino acids long. Germline-derived CDR1 and CDR2 are SGHNT and YYREEE (reference sequence). V lost 7 bases to trimming and J lost 8 bases, with 16 bases between them. CDR3: CASSLRRIDEQFF. The CDR3 nucleotides are TGTGCCAGCTCCCTTAGGAGAATCGATGAGCAGTTCTTC.

This clone was recorded a few times. J is TRBJ1-2 and V is TRBV5-4; maybe TRBD1 (5 bases). The CDR3 sequence is 14 residues long. The V end lost 9 bases, the J end lost 2 bases, and 17 bases lay between the germline ends. Germline CDR1 reads SGHNT; CDR2 reads YYREEE (reference sequence). The CDR3 loop is CATRRSGQNYGYTF. CDR3 DNA sequence: TGTGCCACTCGTCGTTCAGGACAAAACTATGGCTACACCTTC.

Comment on this clone: A single base separates this from a much larger clone, so it may be a read error. Other DNA sequences in this sample translate to the same CDR3. V usage is TRBV2 and J usage is TRBJ2-5; D unclear. Deletions cut 8 bases from V and 5 bases from J, with 9 bases between. CDR3 size: 11 residues. Germline V gene sequence: CDR1 SNHLY, CDR2 FYNNEI. The CDR3 loop reads CASQGLETQYF. The CDR3 DNA is TGTGCCAGCCAAGGGTTGGAGACCCAGTACTTC.

This clone was counted a few times. This chain joins TRBV14 and TRBJ2-1, with 11 bases that match TRBD2. Trimming removed 4 bases from V and 5 bases from J; junction bases left unmatched: 7. CDR1 SGHDN and CDR2 FVKESK come from the germline V gene. The CDR3 loop spans 16 amino acids. CDR3 protein: CASSRQIAGGDNEQFF. In nucleotides, the CDR3 is TGTGCCAGCAGCCGCCAAATAGCGGGAGGGGACAATGAGCAGTTCTTC.